Each of the 31 T cell receptor beta chains below was sequenced from the same sample in a study of blood T cell repertoires in COVID-19. Here immunoSEQ multiplex PCR was the method, and the copy in TCRdb shows in-frame clones only, minus some. Of tens of thousands of clones listed, just under 85% are singletons. Sequencing was done on a sample of peripheral blood. The receptors come from a man in his 70s with acute or convalescent COVID-19.

J is TRBJ1-1 and V is TRBV10-3; D might be TRBD1 (6 bases). Germline V CDR1 and CDR2: ENHRY, SYGVKD. The ends were cut back, 3 bases at V and 3 bases at J, with 11 bases in the middle. CDR3 length: 14 residues. The CDR3 spells CAISDSGGHTEAFF. CDR3 coding DNA: TGTGCCATCAGTGACTCGGGGGGGCACACTGAAGCTTTCTTT.

The chain carries TRBV29-1 and TRBJ1-4, with 7 bases that match TRBD1. Unmatched junction bases numbered 5, after V lost 3 bases and J lost 7 bases. The length of the CDR3 is 13 residues. Germline CDR1 is SQVTM and CDR2 is ANQGSEA. In DNA form, the CDR3 reads TGCAGCGTTGAGACAGGGCATGGTGAAAAACTGTTTTTT. Its translation: CSVETGHGEKLFF.

V is TRBV18 and J is TRBJ1-1, with TRBD1 as a possible D gene (6 bases). This CDR3 contains 15 residues. Per the germline V gene, CDR1 is KGHSH and CDR2 is LQKENI. Trimming took 5 bases from V and 4 from J, leaving 17 bases between them. The CDR3 DNA reads TGTGCCAGCTCAGCCAATACAGGGTCGGGCACTGAAGCTTTCTTT. It encodes CASSANTGSGTEAFF.

J is TRBJ1-2 and V is TRBV3-1 (or the pseudogene TRBV3-2); D remains ambiguous. Germline V gene data show CDR1 as LGHDT and CDR2 as YNNKEL (reference sequence). This CDR3 contains 13 residues. Between the trimmed V and J ends, which lost 5 bases and 5 bases, there was a span of 12 bases. The CDR3 is CASSVGQLYGYTF. DNA for the CDR3: TGTGCCAGCAGCGTTGGGCAGTTATATGGCTACACCTTC.

The chain carries TRBV7-6 and TRBJ1-3; 7 bases align to TRBD1. Per the germline V gene, CDR1 is SGHVS and CDR2 is FNYEAQ. Trimming took 1 base from V and 0 from J; bases not matched to a gene: 3. The CDR3 has 16 residues. The CDR3 DNA reads TGTGCCAGCAGCTTAGATCCAGGGGGCTCTGGAAACACCATATATTTT. This gives the protein CASSLDPGGSGNTIYF.

This chain joins TRBV27 and TRBJ2-2; the D gene is possibly TRBD1 (5 bases). Germline V lookup: CDR1 MNHEY, CDR2 SMNVEV (reference sequence). CDR3 length: 14 residues. Trimming stripped 3 bases from V and 4 bases from J, with 9 bases between. CDR3 residues: CASSFFRATGELFF. The CDR3 DNA follows: TGTGCCAGCAGTTTCTTCAGGGCCACCGGGGAGCTGTTTTTT.

The chain combines TRBV11-2 with TRBJ1-2; D unresolved. In germline, CDR1 is SGHAT, CDR2 FQNNGV. The CDR3 totals 14 residues. Trimming cost V 7 bases and J 4 bases, with 16 bases left between them. CDR3 DNA sequence: TGTGCCAGCATACCCCTACCGAGGTCCTATGGCTACACCTTC. It is translated as CASIPLPRSYGYTF.

CDR3 sequence: CASGSLGGRHEQYF. CDR3 in DNA: TGTGCTAGTGGTTCCTTGGGGGGGCGCCACGAGCAGTACTTC. The chain combines TRBV12-5 with TRBJ2-7; D is possibly TRBD2 (7 bases). V was clipped by 4 bases and J by 5 bases, with 15 bases between them. The CDR3 has 14 residues. Germline V gene data show CDR1 as LGHNT and CDR2 as FRNRAP. Looking up the rest from reference TRBV12-5 and TRBJ2-7 gives the full variable domain: DARVTQTPRHKVTEMGQEVTMRCQPILGHNTVFWYRQTMMQGLELLAYFRNRAPLDDSGMPKDRFSAEMPDATLATLKIQPSEPRDSAVYFCASGSLGGRHEQYFGPGTRLTVT.

This chain links TRBV18 with TRBJ1-2, with no clear D. The CDR3 has 15 amino acids. Germline values: CDR1 KGHSH, CDR2 LQKENI. V gave up 2 bases and J gave up 4 bases, with 14 bases separating them. CDR3 amino acids: CASSPGGLGGYGYTF. CDR3 nucleotides: TGTGCCAGCTCACCAGGAGGGCTAGGAGGCTATGGCTACACCTTC.

The chain combines TRBV6-2 or TRBV6-3 with TRBJ2-3; 14 bases map to TRBD2. CDR1 and CDR2 from the germline V gene are MNHEY and SVGEGT. The CDR3 has 16 residues. Trimming took 0 bases from V and 5 from J; bases not matched to a gene: 1. The CDR3 reads CASSYSTSGGGDTQYF. As DNA, the CDR3 is TGTGCCAGCAGTTACTCGACTAGCGGGGGGGGAGATACGCAGTATTTT.

The CDR3 DNA reads TGTGCCAGCTTAACAGGGGGCGGAAATCAGCCCCAGCATTTT. This translates into CASLTGGGNQPQHF. This chain connects TRBV28 to TRBJ1-5; 9 bases map to TRBD1. Germline trimming cut 8 bases from V and 4 bases from J; bases unmatched to any gene: 6. The CDR3 has 14 residues. Looked up from germline, CDR1 is MDHEN and CDR2 is SYDVKM.

This clone is a singleton in its sample. The chain recombines TRBV14 with TRBJ2-1, with D possibly being TRBD2 (5 bases). The length of the CDR3 is 18 residues. V dropped 2 bases and J dropped 0 bases, with 17 bases sitting between them. From germline, CDR1 is SGHDN and CDR2 FVKESK. The CDR3 DNA reads TGTGCCAGCAGCCAATGGAGGCCCCTAATAAGCTCCTACAATGAGCAGTTCTTC. This translates into CASSQWRPLISSYNEQFF.

The J gene is TRBJ2-1, the V gene TRBV18; D perhaps matches TRBD2 (6 bases). CDR1 and CDR2 from the germline V gene are KGHSH and LQKENI. The CDR3 is 13 amino acids. The V end was cut by 6 bases, the J end by 8 bases, with 14 bases between. CDR3 nucleotides: TGTGCCAGCTCTTTGGGAGGAGGCGATGAGCAGTTCTTC. This codes for CASSLGGGDEQFF.

This clone was detected only once. J is TRBJ2-2 and V is TRBV4-1, with D possibly being TRBD2 (6 bases). V lost 2 bases and J 8 bases, leaving 15 bases between the germline ends. Germline V gene data show CDR1 as MGHRA and CDR2 as YSYEKL. CDR3 length: 15 residues. The CDR3, as DNA: TGCGCCAGCAGCCAACCTTTGGTGGGACTTGGGGAGCTGTTTTTT. Translating gives CASSQPLVGLGELFF.

The CDR3 loop reads CASSQEVAGGYNEQFF. The DNA of the CDR3 is TGCGCCAGCAGCCAAGAAGTAGCGGGGGGGTACAATGAGCAGTTCTTC. The chain has TRBV4-1 and TRBJ2-1; 11 bases are shared with TRBD2. The V gene end was trimmed by 0 bases and the J gene end by 4 bases; junction bases not matched to a gene: 2. The CDR3 runs 16 residues. CDR1 MGHRA and CDR2 YSYEKL come from the germline V gene.

This clone was counted once. The chain uses TRBV10-3 and TRBJ2-1; 10 bases map to TRBD1. Trimming removed 5 bases from V and 6 bases from J; junction bases left unmatched: 10. Germline assignment: CDR1 ENHRY and CDR2 SYGVKD. CDR3 length: 16 residues. CDR3 DNA sequence: TGTGCCATCAGTAGCAGCGACAGGGGGCTCGGCAATGAGCAGTTCTTC. It is translated as CAISSSDRGLGNEQFF.

The J gene is TRBJ1-6, the V gene TRBV19; 7 bases align to TRBD1. Losses at the gene ends were 7 bases for V and 6 bases for J; bases not matched to a gene: 6. The CDR3 extends over 14 amino acids. Germline V gene data show CDR1 as LNHDA and CDR2 as SQIVND (reference sequence). The CDR3 nucleotides read TGTGCCAGTATCCCGGACAGGCGTAATTCACCCCTCCACTTT. Protein product: CASIPDRRNSPLHF. The entire variable domain, with the rest obtained from reference TRBV19 and TRBJ1-6, is as follows: DGGITQSPKYLFRKEGQNVTLSCEQNLNHDAMYWYRQDPGQGLRLIYYSQIVNDFQKGDIAEGYSVSREKKESFPLTVTSAQKNPTAFYLCASIPDRRNSPLHFGNGTRLTVT.

By proportion, this clone is medium-sized. The V gene is TRBV3-1 (or the pseudogene TRBV3-2), the J gene TRBJ1-5; tentatively, D is TRBD1 (6 bases). Germline loops: CDR1 LGHDT, CDR2 YNNKEL (reference sequence). This CDR3 region has 12 residues. Trimming removed 2 bases at V and 9 bases at J, with 8 bases between. Here the CDR3 DNA reads TGTGCCAGCAGCCAAACAGGGAGGCCCCAGCATTTT. Its protein product is CASSQTGRPQHF.

Remarks on this clone: Sequence at one end of the junction differs from germline and may be a read error. This chain links TRBV7-7 with TRBJ2-7, with a tentative D call TRBD2 (7 bases). The CDR3 is 17 amino acids. The germline V gene encodes CDR1 SSHAT and CDR2 FNYEAQ (reference sequence). CDR3 DNA: TGTGCTAGCAGCTTACGGGCGAGGGGGGGGGCGACCTACGAGCAGTACTTC. Translated: CASSLRARGGATYEQYF.

CDR3 bases: TGTGCCCCCCGGCGGAGCTCCTACAATGAGCAGTTCTTC. This sequence encodes CAPRRSSYNEQFF. V and J are TRBV10-3 and TRBJ2-1; D is uncertain. The CDR3 runs to 13 residues. The V gene lost 11 bases and the J gene lost 0 bases, with 11 bases spanning the gap. From germline, CDR1 is ENHRY and CDR2 SYGVKD.

The chain combines TRBV18 with TRBJ2-1; 12 positions agree with TRBD2. J lost 4 bases, V lost 1 base, and 5 bases had no gene match. Per germline, CDR1 KGHSH and CDR2 LQKENI. The CDR3 sequence is 17 residues long. As DNA, the CDR3 is TGTGCCAGCTCACCACTTTCCGGGACTAGCGGGTACAATGAGCAGTTCTTC. It specifies CASSPLSGTSGYNEQFF.

The chain employs TRBV6-1 and TRBJ2-1; TRBD2 matches at 7 bases. CDR1 is MNHNS, CDR2 SASEGT, per germline. The trim removed 1 base at V and 5 bases at J, leaving 5 bases unmatched. The CDR3 totals 15 residues. CDR3 region: CASSEGGGLHNEQFF. The CDR3 DNA reads as TGTGCCAGCAGTGAAGGGGGGGGACTCCACAATGAGCAGTTCTTC.

The chain couples TRBV29-1 to TRBJ2-1; weak D call: TRBD1 (6 bases). The V gene's germline CDR1 is SQVTM and CDR2 ANQGSEA. The CDR3 loop spans 11 amino acids. Trimming pared 3 bases from V and 10 bases from J, leaving 10 bases between. CDR3 nucleotides: TGCAGCGTTGATCCTGGGACAGAGCAGTTCTTC. This translates into CSVDPGTEQFF.

The gene calls are TRBV5-1 and TRBJ2-1; 11 bases are shared with TRBD2. The germline V gene encodes CDR1 SGHRS and CDR2 YFSETQ. This CDR3 spans 16 amino acids. V lost 4 bases and J lost 1; bases outside the gene matches: 4. DNA of the CDR3: TGCGCCAGCAGCGGGACTAGCGGTGTGTCCTACAATGAGCAGTTCTTC. It translates to CASSGTSGVSYNEQFF. Full variable domain (missing parts from reference TRBV5-1 and TRBJ2-1): KAGVTQTPRYLIKTRGQQVTLSCSPISGHRSVSWYQQTPGQGLQFLFEYFSETQRNKGNFPGRFSGRQFSNSRSEMNVSTLELGDSALYLCASSGTSGVSYNEQFFGPGTRLTVL.

This chain uses TRBV2 with TRBJ2-3; possibly TRBD2 for D (7 bases). Trimming shortened V by 4 bases and J by 1 base, and 15 bases separated the two germline ends. Germline V CDR1 and CDR2: SNHLY, FYNNEI. CDR3 length: 16 amino acids. CDR3 sequence (DNA): TGTGCCAGCAGTGTTCTCGGGGGGCTGGGCACAGATACGCAGTATTTT. It codes for CASSVLGGLGTDTQYF.

V and J are TRBV5-1 and TRBJ1-1; D not resolved. Germline CDR1 SGHRS, CDR2 YFSETQ. The CDR3 loop spans 13 amino acids. Trimming pared 1 base from V and 4 bases from J, leaving 8 bases between. The CDR3 DNA follows: TGCGCCAGCAGCTTGACTCGTAGCACTGAAGCTTTCTTT. This encodes CASSLTRSTEAFF.

The DNA for the CDR3 is TGTGCCAGCTCATCCCACAGGGCGACGGAGGTTGATTCACCCCTCCACTTT. This translates into CASSSHRATEVDSPLHF. The gene calls are TRBV18 and TRBJ1-6; possible D gene TRBD1, 6 bases. The V end lost 5 bases, the J end lost 8 bases, and 22 bases lay between the germline ends. CDR3 length equals 17 residues. Germline CDR1 is KGHSH and CDR2 is LQKENI.

The chain recombines TRBV28 with TRBJ1-6; perhaps TRBD1 as D (6 bases). Germline lookup yields CDR1 MDHEN and CDR2 SYDVKM. The CDR3 spans 15 residues. The V gene lost 2 bases and the J gene lost 7 bases, with 12 bases spanning the gap. The CDR3 DNA is TGTGCCAGCAGTTTAGGGGGGGCGCAGAATTCACCCCTCCACTTT. Its protein product is CASSLGGAQNSPLHF.

This chain uses TRBV19 with TRBJ2-1; D gene ambiguous. Germline V gene lookup returns CDR1 LNHDA and CDR2 SQIVND (reference sequence). The V end was cut by 4 bases, the J end by 0 bases, with 7 bases between. The CDR3 sequence is 14 residues long. CDR3 protein: CASSSVSSYNEQFF. The CDR3 DNA sequence: TGTGCCAGTAGTAGCGTTAGCTCCTACAATGAGCAGTTCTTC.

This clone has a handful of counts. The chain links TRBV2 to TRBJ2-7; unclear D gene. This CDR3 comprises 11 residues. CDR1 is SNHLY, CDR2 FYNNEI, per germline. With 7 bases removed from V and 6 bases from J, the gap between germline ends came to 10 bases. The CDR3 nucleotides read TGTGCCAGCACAGAGGAAAGCGAGCAGTACTTC. It yields the protein CASTEESEQYF.

This clone was recorded only once. V usage is TRBV2 and J usage is TRBJ1-5; 10 bases are a match to TRBD1. The CDR3 consists of 15 residues. Unmatched junction bases numbered 8, after V lost 6 bases and J lost 6 bases. CDR1 SNHLY and CDR2 FYNNEI come from the germline V gene. DNA for the CDR3: TGTGCCAGCAGGAGTGGGACAGGGGTCAGTCAGCCCCAGCATTTT. Translation gives CASRSGTGVSQPQHF. Supplemented by reference TRBV2 and TRBJ1-5, the full variable domain reads EPEVTQTPSHQVTQMGQEVILRCVPISNHLYFYWYRQILGQKVEFLVSFYNNEISEKSEIFDDQFSVERPDGSNFTLKIRSTKLEDSAMYFCASRSGTGVSQPQHFGDGTRLSIL.